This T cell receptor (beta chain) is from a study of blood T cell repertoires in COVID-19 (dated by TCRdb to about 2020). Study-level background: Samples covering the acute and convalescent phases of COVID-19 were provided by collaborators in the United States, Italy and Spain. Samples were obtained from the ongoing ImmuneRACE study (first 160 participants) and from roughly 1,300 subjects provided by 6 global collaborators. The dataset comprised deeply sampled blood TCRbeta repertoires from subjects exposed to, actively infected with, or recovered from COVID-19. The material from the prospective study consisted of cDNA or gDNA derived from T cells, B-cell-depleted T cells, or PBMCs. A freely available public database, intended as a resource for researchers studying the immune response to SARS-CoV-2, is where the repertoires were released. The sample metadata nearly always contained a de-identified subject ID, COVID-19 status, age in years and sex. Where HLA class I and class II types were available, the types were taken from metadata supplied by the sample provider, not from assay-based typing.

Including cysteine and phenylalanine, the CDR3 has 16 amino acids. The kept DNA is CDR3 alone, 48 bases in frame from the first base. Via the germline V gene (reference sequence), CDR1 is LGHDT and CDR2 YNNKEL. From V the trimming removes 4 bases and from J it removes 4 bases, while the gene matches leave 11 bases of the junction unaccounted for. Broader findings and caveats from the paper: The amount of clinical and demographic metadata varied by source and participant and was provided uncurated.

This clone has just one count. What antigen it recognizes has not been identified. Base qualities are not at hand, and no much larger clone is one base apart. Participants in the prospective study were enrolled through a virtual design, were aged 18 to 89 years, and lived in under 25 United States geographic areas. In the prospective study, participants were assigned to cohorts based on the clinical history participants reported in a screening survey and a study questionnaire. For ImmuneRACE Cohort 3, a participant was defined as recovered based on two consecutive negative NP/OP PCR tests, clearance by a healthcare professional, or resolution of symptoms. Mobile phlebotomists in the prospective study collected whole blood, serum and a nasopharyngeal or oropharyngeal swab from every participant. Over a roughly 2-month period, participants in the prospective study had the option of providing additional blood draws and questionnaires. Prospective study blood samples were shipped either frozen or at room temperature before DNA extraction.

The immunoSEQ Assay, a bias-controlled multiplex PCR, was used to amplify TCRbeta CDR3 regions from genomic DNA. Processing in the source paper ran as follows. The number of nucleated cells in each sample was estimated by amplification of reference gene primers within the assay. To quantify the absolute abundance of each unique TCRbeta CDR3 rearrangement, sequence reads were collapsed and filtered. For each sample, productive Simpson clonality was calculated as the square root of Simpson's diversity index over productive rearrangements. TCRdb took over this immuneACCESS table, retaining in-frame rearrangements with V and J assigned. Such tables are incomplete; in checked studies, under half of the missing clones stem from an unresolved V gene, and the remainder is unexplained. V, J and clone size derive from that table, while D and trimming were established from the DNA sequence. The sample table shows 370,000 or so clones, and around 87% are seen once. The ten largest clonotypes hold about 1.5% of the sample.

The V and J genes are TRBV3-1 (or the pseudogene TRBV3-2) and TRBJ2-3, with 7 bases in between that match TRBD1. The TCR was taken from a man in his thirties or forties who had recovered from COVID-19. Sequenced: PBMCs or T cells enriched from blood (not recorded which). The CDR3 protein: CASSRRQGRTADTQYF. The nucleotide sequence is TGTGCCAGCAGCCGTCGACAGGGAAGGACGGCAGATACGCAGTATTTT.